The sequence of this T cell receptor (beta chain) was determined in a study of blood T cells in healthy people across ages. Study findings and constraints: Samples with more naive T cells showed higher observed beta diversity.

Primers used in a second PCR of about 7 to 12 cycles were a sample-barcoded 5' primer and a J-beta primer mix. TCRdb re-called the 5' RACE reads through MiXCR, storing one row per CDR3 protein. The data show 780,000 or so distinct CDR3 sequences, with about 56% seen just once and roughly 25% held by the top ten. Each sample yielded at least 6 million isolated PBMCs. No fewer than 5.5 micrograms of total RNA were isolated from every sample. This clonotype was seen only a few times. The antigen remains undetermined. Germline V gene sequence: CDR1 PRHDT, CDR2 FYEKMQ (reference sequence). V lost 8 bases to trimming and J lost 2 bases, with 15 bases between them. There are 14 residues in the CDR3.

The sequenced sample consisted of blood. This receptor was identified in a middle-aged man in good health. The V gene is TRBV13, the J gene TRBJ2-5, with a tentative D call TRBD2 (5 bases). CDR3 DNA: TGTGCCAGCGGAGCGGAGACGGGTCAAGAGACCCAGTACTTC. Its translation: CASGAETGQETQYF.